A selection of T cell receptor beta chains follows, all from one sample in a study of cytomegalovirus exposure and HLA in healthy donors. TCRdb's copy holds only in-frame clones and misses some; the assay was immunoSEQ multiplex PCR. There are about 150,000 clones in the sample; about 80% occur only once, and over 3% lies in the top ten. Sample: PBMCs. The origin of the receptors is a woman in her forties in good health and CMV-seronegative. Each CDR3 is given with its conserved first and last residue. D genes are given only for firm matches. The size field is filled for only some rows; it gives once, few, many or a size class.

CDR3nt: TGTGCCAGCTCCCCCCCGGGACAGGGGCCCTTTAGGCCCCTCCACTTT
CDR3aa: CASSPPGQGPFRPLHF
abundance: NA
j_gene: TRBJ1-6
d_gene: TRBD1
v_gene: TRBV28

CDR3nt: TGCGCCAGCAGCTTGGTCCAGGGCGACTACACCTTC
CDR3aa: CASSLVQGDYTF
abundance: NA
j_gene: TRBJ1-2
d_gene: NA
v_gene: TRBV5-1

CDR3nt: TGCGCCAGCAGTGAAGACGGGAGGTACCAAGAGACCCAGTACTTC
CDR3aa: CASSEDGRYQETQYF
abundance: NA
j_gene: TRBJ2-5
d_gene: TRBD2
v_gene: TRBV10-1

CDR3nt: TGTGCCAGGGGGTGGGGGGGGCATTGGTACGAGCAGTACTTC
CDR3aa: CARGWGGHWYEQYF
abundance: NA
j_gene: TRBJ2-7
d_gene: NA
v_gene: TRBV21-1

CDR3nt: TGTGCCAGCAGCCACGGGGGGACCACGACTTCCAATGAGCAGTTCTTC
CDR3aa: CASSHGGTTTSNEQFF
abundance: NA
j_gene: TRBJ2-1
d_gene: TRBD2
v_gene: TRBV5-8

CDR3nt: TGTGCCAGCAGCCCCCAAGGAGGGGCCGGTGGGGGGAATGAGCAGTTCTTC
CDR3aa: CASSPQGGAGGGNEQFF
abundance: NA
j_gene: TRBJ2-1
d_gene: NA
v_gene: TRBV11-3

CDR3nt: TGTGCCAGCAGTTCGGGACTAGCGGTATTTCTTGAGCAGTTCTTC
CDR3aa: CASSSGLAVFLEQFF
abundance: NA
j_gene: TRBJ2-1
d_gene: TRBD2
v_gene: TRBV6-5

CDR3nt: TGTGCCAGCAGCCCGCGGGGGGTGGAATCCTACAATGAGCAGTTCTTC
CDR3aa: CASSPRGVESYNEQFF
abundance: NA
j_gene: TRBJ2-1
d_gene: TRBD2
v_gene: TRBV14

CDR3nt: TGTGCCAGCAGTCCCCTGGCGGGAGGGGGCATGAACACTGAAGCTTTCTTT
CDR3aa: CASSPLAGGGMNTEAFF
abundance: NA
j_gene: TRBJ1-1
d_gene: TRBD1
v_gene: TRBV27

CDR3nt: TGTGCCAGCAGCCTCCCTAGCGGGAGGGGGTTAGCAGATACGCAGTATTTT
CDR3aa: CASSLPSGRGLADTQYF
abundance: NA
j_gene: TRBJ2-3
d_gene: TRBD2
v_gene: TRBV5-4

CDR3nt: TGTGCCAGCAGCTTCCCGGGTAGGAACACTGAAGCTTTCTTT
CDR3aa: CASSFPGRNTEAFF
abundance: NA
j_gene: TRBJ1-1
d_gene: NA
v_gene: TRBV11-3

CDR3nt: TGTGCCAGCAGCTTACGAGTGATGAACACTGAAGCTTTCTTT
CDR3aa: CASSLRVMNTEAFF
abundance: once
j_gene: TRBJ1-1
d_gene: NA
v_gene: TRBV5-4

CDR3nt: TGTGCCAGCAGTTACCTTCCGTACCAAGAGACCCAGTACTTC
CDR3aa: CASSYLPYQETQYF
abundance: NA
j_gene: TRBJ2-5
d_gene: NA
v_gene: TRBV6-5

CDR3nt: TGTGCCAGCAAAACCGGGACAGCCTACGAGCAGTACTTC
CDR3aa: CASKTGTAYEQYF
abundance: NA
j_gene: TRBJ2-7
d_gene: TRBD1
v_gene: TRBV6-5

CDR3nt: TGTGCCAGCGTGACAGGGGGTTATGGCTACACCTTC
CDR3aa: CASVTGGYGYTF
abundance: NA
j_gene: TRBJ1-2
d_gene: TRBD1
v_gene: TRBV6-1

CDR3nt: TGTGCCAGCAGCTTGGGTGGGGGGGCCGAGACCCAGTACTTC
CDR3aa: CASSLGGGAETQYF
abundance: once
j_gene: TRBJ2-5
d_gene: NA
v_gene: TRBV5-4

CDR3nt: TGCGCCAGCAGCCAAGAGAGGGACAGAAATCAGCCCCAGCATTTT
CDR3aa: CASSQERDRNQPQHF
abundance: once
j_gene: TRBJ1-5
d_gene: TRBD1
v_gene: TRBV4-1

CDR3nt: TGTGCCAGCAGTACCCTGACAGGGAGCTCAGATACGCAGTATTTT
CDR3aa: CASSTLTGSSDTQYF
abundance: NA
j_gene: TRBJ2-3
d_gene: TRBD1
v_gene: TRBV6-1

CDR3nt: TGCGCCAGCAGCTTCAACCGGGACAGGGGTTACGAGCAGTACTTC
CDR3aa: CASSFNRDRGYEQYF
abundance: NA
j_gene: TRBJ2-7
d_gene: TRBD1
v_gene: TRBV5-1

CDR3nt: TGCGCCAGCAGCCAAGGAGCAACTAGCTCCTACGAGCAGTACTTC
CDR3aa: CASSQGATSSYEQYF
abundance: NA
j_gene: TRBJ2-7
d_gene: NA
v_gene: TRBV4-1

CDR3nt: TGTGCCAGTAGGCCCGACAGTAACTATGGCTACACCTTC
CDR3aa: CASRPDSNYGYTF
abundance: NA
j_gene: TRBJ1-2
d_gene: NA
v_gene: TRBV19

CDR3nt: TGCGCCAGCAGCACCACCAGGGAAAATTCACCCCTCCACTTT
CDR3aa: CASSTTRENSPLHF
abundance: NA
j_gene: TRBJ1-6
d_gene: NA
v_gene: TRBV5-1

CDR3nt: TGCGCCAGCAGTGAGTTATACCCCAGGGGAAGTAGGAGCGAGCAGTACTTC
CDR3aa: CASSELYPRGSRSEQYF
abundance: NA
j_gene: TRBJ2-7
d_gene: NA
v_gene: TRBV10-1

CDR3nt: TGCAGCGTTGAAAACTTCTCCTACGAGCAGTACTTC
CDR3aa: CSVENFSYEQYF
abundance: NA
j_gene: TRBJ2-7
d_gene: NA
v_gene: TRBV29-1